What follows are 24 T cell receptor beta chains derived from one specimen sequenced in a study of blood T cell repertoires in COVID-19. TCRdb's copy holds only in-frame clones and misses some; the assay was immunoSEQ multiplex PCR. The table shows about 170,000 clones, with about 86% occurring only once. Sequences were obtained from peripheral blood. The receptors derive from a man between 65 and 85 years old with active or convalescent COVID-19.

The V call is TRBV11-2, the J call TRBJ1-3, with D uncertain. The CDR3 extends over 15 amino acids. Germline lookup yields CDR1 SGHAT and CDR2 FQNNGV. V dropped 1 base and J dropped 0 bases, with 7 bases sitting between them. The CDR3, as DNA: TGTGCCAGCAGCTTAGTCTACTACTCTGGAAACACCATATATTTT. This gives the protein CASSLVYYSGNTIYF.

A remark on this clone: The junction departs from the called germline gene at one end, perhaps through a read error. This sequence joins TRBV6-5 and TRBJ2-2, with 9 bases identical to TRBD1. Germline lookup yields CDR1 MNHEY and CDR2 SVGAGI. There are 14 residues in the CDR3. In nucleotides, the CDR3 is TGTGCCGGCAGTTACAGGGGGCTGGCCGGGGAGCTGTTTTTT. Protein sequence: CAGSYRGLAGELFF.

The rearrangement joins TRBV3-1 (or the pseudogene TRBV3-2) to TRBJ1-1; no definite D call. V was trimmed by 2 bases and J by 0 bases, leaving 10 bases between them. This CDR3 is built from 15 residues. CDR1 and CDR2 from the germline V gene are LGHDT and YNNKEL (reference sequence). The CDR3: CASSQRVRVNTEAFF. CDR3 DNA: TGTGCCAGCAGCCAAAGGGTGAGGGTGAACACTGAAGCTTTCTTT.

The rearrangement joins TRBV3-1 (or the pseudogene TRBV3-2) to TRBJ1-2; 12 bases align to TRBD1. V dropped 4 bases and J dropped 7; count of bases not matched to a gene: 4. The CDR3 sequence is 14 residues long. Looked up from germline, CDR1 is LGHDT and CDR2 is YNNKEL (reference sequence). CDR3 region: CASSPPGQGAGYTF. CDR3 DNA sequence: TGTGCCAGCAGCCCCCCGGGACAGGGGGCTGGCTACACCTTC.

This chain links TRBV9 with TRBJ2-5, with TRBD2 identical over 7 bases. CDR3 length: 13 amino acids. V was pared by 3 bases and J by 4 bases, with 3 bases of the junction left unmatched. Germline CDR1 reads SGDLS; CDR2 reads YYNGEE. CDR3 sequence (DNA): TGTGCCAGCAGCGCGCGGGAGAGAGAGACCCAGTACTTC. This sequence encodes CASSARERETQYF.

The gene calls are TRBV6-2 or TRBV6-3 and TRBJ1-2; D remains ambiguous. The CDR3 consists of 15 residues. Trimming shortened V by 2 bases and J by 1 base, and 11 bases separated the two germline ends. Germline lookup yields CDR1 MNHEY and CDR2 SVGEGT. CDR3 region: CASSYRGQLNYGYTF. The DNA for the CDR3 is TGTGCCAGCAGTTACCGAGGCCAGCTTAACTATGGCTACACCTTC.

The chain is built from TRBV29-1 and TRBJ2-5, with 9 bases that match TRBD1. CDR3 length equals 15 residues. Germline CDR1 and CDR2: SQVTM and ANQGSEA. With V trimmed by 5 bases and J by 4 bases, 11 bases remained unmatched. The DNA of the CDR3 is TGCAGCGTTAGCCCCCGGGGACAGGGAGGAGAGACCCAGTACTTC. Translating gives CSVSPRGQGGETQYF.

DNA of the CDR3: TGTGCCAGCTCCGTCCCGAACACTGAAGCTTTCTTT. This encodes CASSVPNTEAFF. V usage is TRBV7-2 and J usage is TRBJ1-1; unclear D gene. With 8 bases removed from V and 1 base from J, the gap between germline ends came to 8 bases. CDR1 and CDR2 from the germline V gene are SGHTA and FQGNSA. The CDR3 totals 12 residues.

The CDR3 DNA reads TGTGCCAGCACCCGACAGTTGGGCGGCCCCGGGGAGCTGTTTTTT. It translates to CASTRQLGGPGELFF. V usage is TRBV27 and J usage is TRBJ2-2; tentatively, D is TRBD1 (5 bases). The V end was cut by 7 bases, the J end by 6 bases, with 18 bases between. Per the germline V gene, CDR1 is MNHEY and CDR2 is SMNVEV (reference sequence). This CDR3 has 15 residues.

The chain carries TRBV29-1 and TRBJ2-7; D ambiguous. CDR1 and CDR2 (germline): SQVTM, ANQGSEA. The CDR3 runs 15 residues. V lost 3 bases and J 2 bases, leaving 17 bases between the germline ends. The CDR3 bases are TGCAGCGTTGAGATCCCCAGCGTCGGTACCTACGAGCAGTACTTC. Translating it yields CSVEIPSVGTYEQYF.

The chain links TRBV7-9 to TRBJ1-2, with 8 positions matching TRBD1. Germline V gene data show CDR1 as SEHNR and CDR2 as FQNEAQ (reference sequence). Trimming cost V 1 base and J 8 bases; bases outside gene matches: 12. The CDR3 runs 16 residues. The chain's CDR3 is CASSLDAPTGVAGYTF. The CDR3 bases are TGTGCCAGCAGCTTAGACGCGCCGACAGGGGTTGCCGGCTACACCTTC.

V and J are TRBV18 and TRBJ1-1, with a possible D match to TRBD1 (5 bases). CDR1 and CDR2 (germline): KGHSH, LQKENI. The CDR3 runs to 16 residues. Deletions cut 6 bases from V and 1 base from J, with 18 bases between. The CDR3 bases are TGTGCCAGCTCCCAACTCCCAGGGTCCGCGAACACTGAAGCTTTCTTT. Amino acid sequence: CASSQLPGSANTEAFF.

This clone was counted once. The chain recombines TRBV19 with TRBJ2-5, with TRBD2 matching over 12 bases. The CDR3 has 15 residues. J gave up 5 bases and V 7 bases, and 8 bases lay outside the gene matches. Per the germline V gene, CDR1 is LNHDA and CDR2 is SQIVND (reference sequence). In DNA, the CDR3 is TGTGCCAGTACCGATTCCGGGACTAGCGGGGAGACCCAGTACTTC. This translates into CASTDSGTSGETQYF.

The chain uses TRBV27 and TRBJ1-2; D might be TRBD1 (5 bases). The CDR3 sequence is 16 residues long. Germline assignment: CDR1 MNHEY and CDR2 SMNVEV (reference sequence). V lost 0 bases, J lost 8 bases, and 19 bases lay in between. The CDR3 DNA is TGTGCCAGCAGTTTATCTCCCCTGGGGGGGAAGTGGGGCTACACCTTC. Its protein product is CASSLSPLGGKWGYTF.

This chain connects TRBV6-1 to TRBJ2-1, with D tentatively TRBD2 (6 bases). Germline CDR1 and CDR2: MNHNS and SASEGT. The CDR3 consists of 16 residues. Trimming shortened V by 2 bases and J by 2 bases, and 13 bases separated the two germline ends. CDR3 bases: TGTGCCAGCAGTGAATTCGGGGGTGCTCCCTACAATGAGCAGTTCTTC. It codes for CASSEFGGAPYNEQFF.

The CDR3 region has the DNA TGCAGCGTAACTAGCGGTCAAAGCACAGATACGCAGTATTTT. This translates into CSVTSGQSTDTQYF. The rearrangement joins TRBV29-1 to TRBJ2-3; TRBD2 matches 8 bases. Germline V gene lookup returns CDR1 SQVTM and CDR2 ANQGSEA. The ends lost 6 bases at V and 0 bases at J; junction bases unmatched: 5. This CDR3 spans 14 amino acids.

The chain links TRBV19 to TRBJ1-1; 8 bases line up with TRBD1. Germline CDR1 is LNHDA and CDR2 is SQIVND (reference sequence). The CDR3 loop spans 15 amino acids. The ends lost 4 bases at V and 6 bases at J; junction bases unmatched: 10. Here the CDR3 reads CASSTGGAKYPEAFF. CDR3 DNA: TGTGCCAGTAGTACAGGGGGCGCGAAGTATCCTGAAGCTTTCTTT.

The J gene is TRBJ2-5, the V gene TRBV5-6, with D perhaps TRBD2 (5 bases). Between the trimmed V and J ends, which lost 1 base and 2 bases, there was a span of 9 bases. Per germline, CDR1 SGHDT and CDR2 YYEEEE. The CDR3 length is 14 residues. CDR3: CASSLLEVQETQYF. The CDR3 nucleotides are TGTGCCAGCAGCTTGTTGGAGGTTCAAGAGACCCAGTACTTC.

The chain links TRBV29-1 to TRBJ1-1; 7 bases fit TRBD1. Germline CDR1 is SQVTM and CDR2 is ANQGSEA. The CDR3 contains 12 residues. The V and J ends lost 5 bases and 5 bases, in that order; junction bases with no gene match: 5. The DNA of the CDR3 is TGCAGCGTTCTGACAGGGTGGACTGAAGCTTTCTTT. It encodes CSVLTGWTEAFF.

The rearrangement uses TRBV5-1 and TRBJ1-5, with a tentative D call TRBD1 (5 bases). Trimming left V 0 bases short and J 4 bases short, with 8 bases between. The germline V gene encodes CDR1 SGHRS and CDR2 YFSETQ. The CDR3 is 14 amino acids. The CDR3 region is CASSLAAGNQPQHF. In DNA form, the CDR3 reads TGCGCCAGCAGCTTGGCCGCAGGGAATCAGCCCCAGCATTTT.

CDR3 DNA: TGTGCCAGCAGTTGGGGAGACCGAGAGACCCAGTACTTC. Protein product: CASSWGDRETQYF. The chain uses TRBV27 and TRBJ2-5, with a weak D call TRBD2 (5 bases). The CDR3 consists of 13 residues. Trimming removed 4 bases at V and 4 bases at J, with 10 bases between. In germline, CDR1 is MNHEY, CDR2 SMNVEV (reference sequence).

The V and J genes are TRBV7-2 and TRBJ2-7; TRBD2 aligns across 10 bases. This CDR3 is built from 16 residues. The germline V gene has CDR1 SGHTA and CDR2 FQGNSA. V shed 4 bases, J shed 3 bases, and the junction held 9 bases outside the gene matches. CDR3 nucleotide sequence: TGTGCCAGCAGCTACGGAGGACTAGCGGATAACTACGAGCAGTACTTC. Protein sequence: CASSYGGLADNYEQYF.

The chain employs TRBV18 and TRBJ1-4, with D perhaps TRBD1 (6 bases). The V gene lost 5 bases and the J gene lost 7 bases, with 11 bases spanning the gap. The germline CDR1 and CDR2 sequences are KGHSH and LQKENI. CDR3 length: 13 amino acids. The CDR3 nucleotides are TGTGCCAGCTCATCCCGAGGGGGTGAAAAACTGTTTTTT. This translates into CASSSRGGEKLFF.

The V and J genes are TRBV12-3 or TRBV12-4 and TRBJ2-5, with D possibly matching TRBD1 (6 bases). This CDR3 is 13 amino acids long. Trimming stripped 6 bases from V and 5 bases from J, with 13 bases between. Here the CDR3 DNA reads TGTGCCAGCAGCCGCAGGGGATTGGAGACCCAGTACTTC. As protein: CASSRRGLETQYF.